This T cell receptor beta chain was recovered during a study of T cell responses to AZD1222 COVID-19 vaccine. CDR1 and CDR2 from the germline V gene are LNHDA and SQIVND (reference sequence). The CDR3 consists of 16 residues. Trimming at V came to 5 bases and at J to 7 bases, leaving 13 bases not matched to a gene. The study, taken as a whole, reports: Seropositive status at baseline applied to only a handful of AZD1222 recipients. Once two AZD1222 doses were given, Spike-specific TCR breadth and depth went up. Donors were mostly white British, more females; clonal diversity possibly underestimated.

With respect to this clone: The antigen is not known.

Method: immunoSEQ multiplex PCR; TCRdb's copy keeps in-frame clones and lacks some. The sample holds some 120,000 clones; approximately 86% are singletons and the top ten take approximately 1.5%. This sequence originates from an adult in good health. The starting material was peripheral blood, obtained on day 0 of AZD1222 vaccination. The chain is built from TRBV19 and TRBJ2-3; 9 nucleotides line up with TRBD1. CDR3 bases: TGTGCCAGTAGTGGTCCGAGGACAGGGGTCCGTTATACGCAGTATTTT. Protein sequence: CASSGPRTGVRYTQYF.